This is a list of T cell receptor beta chains from one sample in a study of blood T cells in healthy people across ages. TCRdb ran MiXCR on the 5' RACE reads and lists one entry per CDR3 protein. The data contain 1.8 million or so distinct CDR3 sequences, around 40% of them singletons. Sequencing used blood. These receptor sequences come from a human donor in good health. The CDR3 runs from the conserved cysteine through the conserved F or W. A D gene is named only where the DNA matches it firmly. Clone size is shown for a subset of rows, as once, few, many or a class of expanded clone.

D gene: .; V gene: TRBV7-9; J gene: TRBJ1-4; clone size: once; CDR3 protein: CASSLSERFNEKLFF; CDR3 DNA: TGTGCCAGCAGCTTAAGTGAAAGGTTTAATGAAAAACTGTTTTTT
D gene: TRBD1; V gene: TRBV20-1; J gene: TRBJ1-1; clone size: .; CDR3 protein: CSARQGTNTEAFF; CDR3 DNA: TGCAGTGCGCGACAGGGCACGAACACTGAAGCTTTCTTT
D gene: .; V gene: TRBV7-2; J gene: TRBJ1-2; clone size: few; CDR3 protein: CASSPLTGRNYGYTF; CDR3 DNA: TGTGCCAGCAGCCCCCTTACCGGACGGAACTATGGCTACACCTTC
D gene: .; V gene: TRBV20-1; J gene: TRBJ1-1; clone size: .; CDR3 protein: CSARRVGTEAFF; CDR3 DNA: TGCAGTGCTAGGCGGGTGGGTACTGAAGCTTTCTTT
D gene: .; V gene: TRBV24-1; J gene: TRBJ2-1; clone size: few; CDR3 protein: CATSATYNEQFF; CDR3 DNA: TGTGCCACCAGTGCGACCTACAATGAGCAGTTCTTC
D gene: .; V gene: TRBV20-1; J gene: TRBJ1-1; clone size: .; CDR3 protein: CSAHVGGGTEAFF; CDR3 DNA: TGCAGTGCACATGTGGGCGGTGGCACTGAAGCTTTCTTT
D gene: .; V gene: TRBV6-2/TRBV6-3; J gene: TRBJ1-2; clone size: few; CDR3 protein: CASSYPHYGYTF; CDR3 DNA: TGTGCCAGCAGTTACCCCCACTATGGCTACACCTTC
D gene: .; V gene: TRBV27; J gene: TRBJ2-3; clone size: .; CDR3 protein: CASSFLAGGQTSTDTQYF; CDR3 DNA: .
D gene: .; V gene: TRBV5-4; J gene: TRBJ1-6; clone size: few; CDR3 protein: CASSHFDSPLHF; CDR3 DNA: TGTGCCAGCAGCCACTTCGATTCACCCCTCCACTTT
D gene: TRBD1; V gene: TRBV29-1; J gene: TRBJ1-4; clone size: .; CDR3 protein: CSVEATGLNEKLFF; CDR3 DNA: TGCAGCGTTGAAGCGACAGGGTTAAATGAAAAGCTGTTTTTT
D gene: .; V gene: TRBV11-3; J gene: TRBJ1-1; clone size: .; CDR3 protein: CASSLSLRQVRFVNTEAFF; CDR3 DNA: TGTGCCAGCAGTCTTAGTTTAAGACAGGTCCGTTTCGTGAACACTGAAGCTTTCTTT
D gene: TRBD1; V gene: TRBV11-2; J gene: TRBJ1-1; clone size: .; CDR3 protein: CASSQGTAAEAFF; CDR3 DNA: TGTGCCAGCAGTCAGGGGACAGCAGCTGAAGCTTTCTTT
D gene: .; V gene: TRBV6-1; J gene: TRBJ1-6; clone size: few; CDR3 protein: CASSEDPFGRDNNSPLHF; CDR3 DNA: TGTGCCAGCAGTGAAGATCCCTTTGGCAGAGATAATAATTCACCCCTCCACTTT
D gene: TRBD1; V gene: TRBV9; J gene: TRBJ1-1; clone size: .; CDR3 protein: CASSVATGDTEAFF; CDR3 DNA: TGTGCCAGCAGCGTAGCTACAGGGGACACTGAAGCTTTCTTT
D gene: TRBD1; V gene: TRBV7-7; J gene: TRBJ2-7; clone size: many; CDR3 protein: CASSTGQGNYEQYF; CDR3 DNA: TGTGCCAGCAGCACGGGACAGGGTAACTACGAGCAGTACTTC
D gene: TRBD1; V gene: TRBV2; J gene: TRBJ2-2; clone size: .; CDR3 protein: CASSTSGTGGPGELFF; CDR3 DNA: TGTGCCAGCAGCACCAGCGGGACAGGGGGCCCCGGGGAGCTGTTTTTT
D gene: TRBD1; V gene: TRBV7-2; J gene: TRBJ1-1; clone size: few; CDR3 protein: CASSLRTGSNTEAFF; CDR3 DNA: TGTGCCAGCAGCTTAAGGACAGGGTCGAACACTGAAGCTTTCTTT
D gene: .; V gene: TRBV5-6; J gene: TRBJ2-5; clone size: .; CDR3 protein: CASSDNSDFPGRETQYF; CDR3 DNA: TGTGCCAGCAGCGACAACTCGGATTTTCCAGGAAGGGAGACCCAGTACTTC
D gene: .; V gene: TRBV20-1; J gene: TRBJ2-5; clone size: once; CDR3 protein: CSAPLSPGQETQYF; CDR3 DNA: TGCAGTGCCCCGCTATCCCCGGGGCAAGAGACCCAGTACTTC
D gene: TRBD1; V gene: TRBV7-9; J gene: TRBJ1-4; clone size: many; CDR3 protein: CASSLQGAGEKLFF; CDR3 DNA: TGTGCCAGCAGTTTACAGGGGGCAGGGGAAAAACTGTTTTTT
D gene: .; V gene: TRBV10-3; J gene: TRBJ2-1; clone size: once; CDR3 protein: CAISDGRKLNEQFF; CDR3 DNA: TGTGCCATCAGTGACGGGAGAAAGCTCAATGAGCAGTTCTTC
D gene: .; V gene: TRBV2; J gene: TRBJ2-3; clone size: .; CDR3 protein: CASSEQGIDTDTQYF; CDR3 DNA: TGTGCCAGCAGTGAACAGGGGATTGACACAGATACGCAGTATTTT
D gene: TRBD2; V gene: TRBV4-1; J gene: TRBJ2-1; clone size: .; CDR3 protein: CASRNSGGAHNEQFF; CDR3 DNA: TGCGCCAGCAGAAATAGCGGGGGGGCCCACAATGAGCAGTTCTTC
D gene: .; V gene: TRBV28; J gene: TRBJ2-3; clone size: .; CDR3 protein: CASSLYSTSTLTDTQYF; CDR3 DNA: TGTGCCAGCAGTTTATATTCGACAAGTACCCTCACAGATACGCAGTATTTT
D gene: .; V gene: TRBV21-1; J gene: TRBJ2-6; clone size: few; CDR3 protein: CASNHGTTGANVLTF; CDR3 DNA: TGTGCCAGCAACCATGGGACAACTGGGGCCAACGTCCTGACTTTC
D gene: TRBD1; V gene: TRBV2; J gene: TRBJ1-2; clone size: .; CDR3 protein: CASSIKGQGDYGYTF; CDR3 DNA: TGTGCCAGCAGCATAAAGGGACAGGGTGACTATGGCTACACCTTC
D gene: .; V gene: TRBV20-1; J gene: TRBJ2-7; clone size: few; CDR3 protein: CSARDLRGAPYEQYF; CDR3 DNA: TGCAGTGCTAGAGATCTCCGCGGGGCCCCCTACGAGCAGTACTTC
D gene: .; V gene: TRBV5-1; J gene: TRBJ2-1; clone size: once; CDR3 protein: CASRGGSVWAHEQFF; CDR3 DNA: TGCGCCAGCAGAGGAGGGTCGGTATGGGCACACGAGCAGTTCTTC
D gene: TRBD1; V gene: TRBV5-1; J gene: TRBJ2-3; clone size: few; CDR3 protein: CASSLGQGQSTDTQYF; CDR3 DNA: TGCGCCAGCAGCTTAGGACAGGGGCAAAGCACAGATACGCAGTATTTT
D gene: TRBD2; V gene: TRBV20-1; J gene: TRBJ2-5; clone size: .; CDR3 protein: CSAGGPGTSGEETQYF; CDR3 DNA: TGCAGTGCCGGAGGTCCTGGGACTAGCGGTGAAGAGACCCAGTACTTC
D gene: .; V gene: TRBV4-3; J gene: TRBJ1-5; clone size: .; CDR3 protein: CASSQDEGVNQPQHF; CDR3 DNA: TGCGCCAGCAGCCAAGACGAAGGGGTCAATCAGCCCCAGCATTTT
D gene: TRBD1; V gene: TRBV28; J gene: TRBJ1-2; clone size: few; CDR3 protein: CASSLWQGAGGYTF; CDR3 DNA: TGTGCCAGCAGTTTATGGCAGGGGGCGGGCGGCTACACCTTC
D gene: .; V gene: TRBV6-1; J gene: TRBJ1-5; clone size: .; CDR3 protein: CASSIEGDQPQHF; CDR3 DNA: TGTGCCAGCAGTATAGAGGGGGACCAGCCCCAGCATTTT
D gene: TRBD1; V gene: TRBV24-1; J gene: TRBJ1-1; clone size: .; CDR3 protein: CATREGTDRGAFF; CDR3 DNA: TGTGCCACCAGGGAAGGTACGGACAGGGGAGCTTTCTTT
D gene: TRBD1; V gene: TRBV20-1; J gene: TRBJ2-7; clone size: few; CDR3 protein: CSATGQGIERPDYEQYF; CDR3 DNA: TGCAGTGCTACGGGACAGGGAATCGAAAGGCCGGACTACGAGCAGTACTTC
D gene: .; V gene: TRBV5-4; J gene: TRBJ2-7; clone size: .; CDR3 protein: CASSLDRVHEQYF; CDR3 DNA: TGTGCCAGCAGCTTGGACAGGGTCCACGAGCAGTACTTC
D gene: .; V gene: TRBV20-1; J gene: TRBJ2-7; clone size: .; CDR3 protein: CSARGPLSGIYEQYF; CDR3 DNA: TGCAGTGCTAGAGGCCCATTGTCGGGTATCTACGAGCAGTACTTC
D gene: .; V gene: TRBV5-5; J gene: TRBJ2-6; clone size: few; CDR3 protein: CASSLVAAASSGANVLTF; CDR3 DNA: TGTGCCAGCAGCTTGGTGGCAGCCGCTTCCTCTGGGGCCAACGTCCTGACTTTC
D gene: TRBD1; V gene: TRBV2; J gene: TRBJ2-1; clone size: few; CDR3 protein: CTSRRGQGLHEQFF; CDR3 DNA: TGTACCAGCCGTAGGGGACAGGGGTTGCATGAGCAGTTCTTC
D gene: TRBD1; V gene: TRBV20-1; J gene: TRBJ2-4; clone size: .; CDR3 protein: CSARGTGKNIQYF; CDR3 DNA: TGCAGTGCTAGAGGGACAGGGAAAAACATTCAGTACTTC
D gene: .; V gene: TRBV20-1; J gene: TRBJ2-2; clone size: .; CDR3 protein: CSARGYPGGELFF; CDR3 DNA: TGCAGTGCTAGGGGCTACCCCGGCGGGGAGCTGTTTTTT
D gene: .; V gene: TRBV6-2/TRBV6-3; J gene: TRBJ1-5; clone size: .; CDR3 protein: CASTYGDQPQHF; CDR3 DNA: TGTGCCAGCACGTACGGCGATCAGCCCCAGCATTTT
D gene: TRBD1; V gene: TRBV14; J gene: TRBJ2-7; clone size: few; CDR3 protein: CASSPWTGPSYEQYF; CDR3 DNA: TGTGCCAGCAGCCCTTGGACAGGGCCCTCCTACGAGCAGTACTTC
D gene: .; V gene: TRBV7-8; J gene: TRBJ1-2; clone size: .; CDR3 protein: CASSPGTSEPYGYTF; CDR3 DNA: TGTGCCAGCAGCCCCGGGACATCCGAACCCTATGGCTACACCTTC
D gene: .; V gene: TRBV5-5; J gene: TRBJ2-3; clone size: .; CDR3 protein: CASSLGDSVVQYF; CDR3 DNA: TGTGCCAGCAGCCTTGGGGACTCGGTGGTGCAGTATTTT
D gene: .; V gene: TRBV9; J gene: TRBJ2-7; clone size: once; CDR3 protein: CASSPRTESYGQYF; CDR3 DNA: TGTGCCAGCAGCCCTCGGACTGAATCCTACGGGCAGTACTTC
D gene: .; V gene: TRBV6-6; J gene: TRBJ1-1; clone size: once; CDR3 protein: CASTQLQGRHEAFF; CDR3 DNA: TGTGCCAGCACCCAGCTACAGGGCAGACATGAAGCTTTCTTT
D gene: .; V gene: TRBV9; J gene: TRBJ1-2; clone size: .; CDR3 protein: CASSVGDSGAHGYTF; CDR3 DNA: TGTGCCAGCAGCGTAGGTGACTCGGGGGCTCATGGCTACACCTTC